This T cell receptor (beta chain) was sequenced in a study of blood T cell repertoires in COVID-19. Turning to the study itself: The samples span acute and convalescent COVID-19 from the United States, Italy and Spain. In each case, the material was cDNA or gDNA derived from T cells, B-cell-depleted T cells, or PBMCs.

Libraries were prepared by immunoSEQ multiplex PCR; TCRdb keeps only in-frame clonotypes and omits some of them. The data hold about 130,000 clones, with approximately 80% observed a single time. V trimming: 6 bases; J trimming: 7 bases; junction bases outside the gene matches: 12. Germline values: CDR1 LNHDA, CDR2 SQIVND (reference sequence). The CDR3 totals 14 residues. Sequencing was carried out using peripheral blood. The J gene is TRBJ2-7, the V gene TRBV19, with 7 bases lining up with TRBD2. This TCR derives from a man in his 60s who had recovered from COVID-19. Written as DNA, the CDR3 is TGTGCCAGTAGCAGGGACTACCCCGTCGGAGAGCAGTACTTC. Its translation is CASSRDYPVGEQYF.